The rows below give T cell receptor beta chains drawn from one sample of a study of cytomegalovirus exposure and HLA in healthy donors. TCRdb keeps only in-frame clones here, not all; method: immunoSEQ multiplex PCR. The sample includes tens of thousands of clones. The sample was PBMCs. These receptors were obtained from a woman between 50 and 59 years old in good health and CMV-seropositive. The CDR3 runs from the conserved cysteine through the conserved F or W. Each record gives: V gene, J gene, clone size, D gene, CDR3 protein, CDR3 DNA. The D gene is left open where the match is weak. Expanded clones get a size class; other rows say once, few or many, or leave the size out.

V: TRBV7-2; J: TRBJ1-6; size: NA; D: TRBD1; CDR3: CASSLNRGGSPLHF; DNA: TGTGCCAGCAGCTTAAACAGGGGAGGTTCACCCCTCCACTTT
V: TRBV19; J: TRBJ1-4; size: NA; D: NA; CDR3: CASHGVTNEKLFF; DNA: TGTGCCAGTCACGGAGTTACTAATGAAAAACTGTTTTTT
V: TRBV13; J: TRBJ2-7; size: NA; D: NA; CDR3: CASSLGGEQYF; DNA: TGTGCCAGCAGCCTTGGGGGGGAGCAGTACTTC
V: TRBV5-1; J: TRBJ1-5; size: NA; D: NA; CDR3: CASSPGGGRQPQHF; DNA: TGCGCCAGCAGCCCTGGGGGGGGGCGTCAGCCCCAGCATTTT
V: TRBV5-1; J: TRBJ2-1; size: NA; D: TRBD2; CDR3: CASSSGLAGEQFF; DNA: TGCGCCAGCAGCTCAGGACTAGCGGGTGAGCAGTTCTTC
V: TRBV5-3; J: TRBJ1-4; size: NA; D: NA; CDR3: CARSPRRGPPNEKLFF; DNA: TGTGCCAGAAGCCCGAGGCGGGGGCCCCCTAATGAAAAACTGTTTTTT
V: TRBV25-1; J: TRBJ2-7; size: NA; D: NA; CDR3: CASSLRREGGRYEQYF; DNA: TGTGCCAGCAGTCTTAGGAGGGAGGGGGGGCGGTACGAGCAGTACTTC
V: TRBV5-1; J: TRBJ2-6; size: NA; D: TRBD1; CDR3: CASSKTGNSGANVLTF; DNA: TGCGCCAGCAGCAAGACAGGGAACTCTGGGGCCAACGTCCTGACTTTC
V: TRBV5-4; J: TRBJ2-7; size: NA; D: NA; CDR3: CASSVDSPPYEQYF; DNA: TGTGCCAGCAGCGTAGACAGCCCCCCCTACGAGCAGTACTTC
V: TRBV19; J: TRBJ2-5; size: NA; D: NA; CDR3: CASSIGAEETQYF; DNA: TGTGCCAGTAGTATTGGGGCTGAAGAGACCCAGTACTTC
V: TRBV11-1; J: TRBJ2-3; size: NA; D: NA; CDR3: CASSFQISTTDTQYF; DNA: TGTGCCAGCAGCTTCCAGATAAGTACCACAGATACGCAGTATTTT
V: TRBV5-1; J: TRBJ2-3; size: NA; D: TRBD2; CDR3: CASAKRGGSTDTQYF; DNA: TGCGCCAGCGCAAAGCGGGGGGGGAGCACAGATACGCAGTATTTT
V: TRBV7-6; J: TRBJ2-7; size: NA; D: TRBD1; CDR3: CASSSAGTGKEQYF; DNA: TGTGCCAGCAGCTCCGCCGGGACAGGGAAGGAGCAGTACTTC
V: TRBV18; J: TRBJ1-1; size: NA; D: NA; CDR3: CASSEQKNTEAFF; DNA: TGTGCCAGCTCAGAACAGAAGAACACTGAAGCTTTCTTT
V: TRBV19; J: TRBJ2-2; size: NA; D: NA; CDR3: CASRRTVNTGELFF; DNA: TGTGCCAGTCGGAGGACAGTCAACACCGGGGAGCTGTTTTTT
V: TRBV10-3; J: TRBJ2-6; size: NA; D: NA; CDR3: CAISASGSGANVLTF; DNA: TGTGCCATCAGTGCCTCAGGTTCCGGGGCCAACGTCCTGACTTTC
V: TRBV4-1; J: TRBJ2-7; size: NA; D: NA; CDR3: CASSQSTAYEQYF; DNA: TGCGCCAGCAGCCAAAGCACAGCCTACGAGCAGTACTTC
V: TRBV6-5; J: TRBJ2-2; size: NA; D: NA; CDR3: CASSYGRDSGELFF; DNA: TGTGCCAGCAGTTACGGCAGGGATTCTGGGGAGCTGTTTTTT
V: TRBV10-3; J: TRBJ1-1; size: NA; D: NA; CDR3: CAISDGVGVLEAFF; DNA: TGTGCCATCAGTGATGGCGTTGGAGTCCTTGAAGCTTTCTTT
V: TRBV30; J: TRBJ1-2; size: NA; D: NA; CDR3: CAWSRQVINYGYTF; DNA: TGTGCCTGGAGTAGACAGGTGATTAACTATGGCTACACCTTC
V: TRBV25-1; J: TRBJ1-2; size: NA; D: TRBD1; CDR3: CASVAGQSYTF; DNA: TGTGCCAGCGTTGCGGGACAGAGCTACACCTTC
V: TRBV6-1; J: TRBJ2-2; size: NA; D: NA; CDR3: CATSRAGELFF; DNA: TGTGCCACATCCCGGGCCGGGGAGCTGTTTTTT
V: TRBV5-4; J: TRBJ1-6; size: NA; D: NA; CDR3: CASSLQGLGSPLHF; DNA: TGTGCCAGCAGCTTGCAGGGGTTGGGTTCACCCCTCCACTTT
V: TRBV30; J: TRBJ1-2; size: NA; D: TRBD1; CDR3: CAWSVLRTGGYGYTF; DNA: TGTGCCTGGAGTGTACTTCGGACAGGGGGCTATGGCTACACCTTC
V: TRBV6-5; J: TRBJ1-5; size: NA; D: NA; CDR3: CASSYSRGQPQHF; DNA: TGTGCCAGCAGTTACTCGAGAGGACAGCCCCAGCATTTT
V: TRBV4-3; J: TRBJ2-3; size: NA; D: NA; CDR3: CASSQDRGDTQYF; DNA: TGCGCCAGCAGCCAAGACCGGGGGGATACGCAGTATTTT
V: TRBV7-9; J: TRBJ1-6; size: NA; D: NA; CDR3: CASSLGSGFYNSPLHF; DNA: TGTGCCAGCAGCTTAGGTTCGGGTTTCTATAATTCACCCCTCCACTTT
V: TRBV6-5; J: TRBJ2-1; size: NA; D: TRBD1; CDR3: CASTRTGEYNEQFF; DNA: TGTGCCAGCACCCGGACAGGGGAGTACAATGAGCAGTTCTTC
V: TRBV2; J: TRBJ2-3; size: NA; D: TRBD2; CDR3: CASSETRASGKKGTQYF; DNA: TGTGCCAGCAGTGAAACGCGGGCTAGCGGGAAGAAGGGTACGCAGTATTTT
V: TRBV5-1; J: TRBJ1-1; size: NA; D: NA; CDR3: CASSLQGGEAFF; DNA: TGCGCCAGCAGCTTGCAGGGAGGTGAAGCTTTCTTT
V: TRBV4-1; J: TRBJ1-2; size: NA; D: NA; CDR3: CASSQDRTGYGYTF; DNA: TGCGCCAGCAGCCAAGATCGAACAGGGTATGGCTACACCTTC
V: TRBV4-3; J: TRBJ2-2; size: NA; D: TRBD2; CDR3: CASSQGAGLVSGELFF; DNA: TGCGCCAGCAGCCAAGGGGCCGGACTAGTTTCCGGGGAGCTGTTTTTT
V: TRBV2; J: TRBJ2-1; size: NA; D: TRBD1; CDR3: CASTQVDRVNNEQFF; DNA: TGTGCCAGCACCCAGGTGGACAGGGTAAACAATGAGCAGTTCTTC
V: TRBV7-3; J: TRBJ1-1; size: NA; D: NA; CDR3: CASSPQGLNTEAFF; DNA: TGTGCCAGCAGCCCACAGGGCTTAAACACTGAAGCTTTCTTT
V: TRBV5-1; J: TRBJ2-5; size: NA; D: NA; CDR3: CASSYSVQETQYF; DNA: TGCGCCAGCAGCTATAGCGTACAAGAGACCCAGTACTTC
V: TRBV5-1; J: TRBJ1-1; size: NA; D: TRBD1; CDR3: CASSSGQGKDTEAFF; DNA: TGCGCCAGCAGCTCGGGACAGGGTAAGGACACTGAAGCTTTCTTT
V: TRBV5-1; J: TRBJ2-3; size: NA; D: NA; CDR3: CASSLGQLLDTQYF; DNA: TGCGCCAGCAGCTTGGGACAGCTACTCGACACGCAGTATTTT
V: TRBV10-2; J: TRBJ2-7; size: NA; D: TRBD1; CDR3: CASSTGQGLAYEQYF; DNA: TGCGCCAGCTCAACCGGACAGGGCCTAGCCTACGAGCAGTACTTC
V: TRBV11-1; J: TRBJ1-2; size: NA; D: NA; CDR3: CASSFRGSYGYTF; DNA: TGTGCCAGCAGCTTTAGAGGGAGCTATGGCTACACCTTC
V: TRBV18; J: TRBJ1-1; size: medium-sized; D: NA; CDR3: CASSRVQGTEAFF; DNA: TGTGCCAGCTCTCGAGTTCAGGGAACTGAAGCTTTCTTT
V: TRBV7-2; J: TRBJ2-1; size: NA; D: NA; CDR3: CASSLVGSEFYNEQFF; DNA: TGTGCCAGCAGCTTAGTTGGTAGCGAGTTCTACAATGAGCAGTTCTTC
V: TRBV5-6; J: TRBJ2-4; size: NA; D: NA; CDR3: CASSLVPGVAGLAKNIQYF; DNA: TGTGCCAGCAGCTTGGTCCCAGGGGTGGCGGGTCTAGCCAAAAACATTCAGTACTTC
V: TRBV28; J: TRBJ1-2; size: NA; D: NA; CDR3: CASSAGTRGYTF; DNA: TGTGCCAGCAGTGCCGGGACAAGAGGCTACACCTTC